This TCR beta chain came from a study of T cell responses to AZD1222 COVID-19 vaccine. Findings and caveats of the study: The number of AZD1222 recipients seropositive at baseline was only 6 or 7.

As concerns this clone: What it binds is not known.

Libraries were prepared by immunoSEQ multiplex PCR; TCRdb keeps only in-frame clonotypes and omits some of them. This table has tens of thousands of clones, about 80% appearing once. The CDR3 spans 16 residues. The J segment lost 6 bases and the V segment lost 5 bases, leaving 13 bases of the junction unmatched. Germline-derived CDR1 and CDR2 are LNHDA and SQIVND (reference sequence). V gene TRBV19 combines with J gene TRBJ1-5; TRBD1 matches 7 bases. Sequences were derived from peripheral blood, sampled on day 0 of AZD1222 vaccination. The sequence was collected from an adult in good health. This CDR3 reads CASSPRERGQGQPQHF. CDR3 nucleotides: TGTGCCAGTAGTCCACGGGAAAGGGGGCAGGGTCAGCCCCAGCATTTT.